Following are 19 T cell receptor beta chains from one sample sequenced in a study of cytomegalovirus exposure and HLA in healthy donors. 13 Jbeta primers and 60 Vbeta primers were used for the PCR. The method was immunoSEQ multiplex PCR; TCRdb's version includes in-frame clones alone and lacks a portion of them. The repertoire consists of fewer than 90,000 clones, with 70% to 80% occurring once and the leading ten covering under 15%. Sequenced material: PBMCs. These receptors all stem from a woman aged 35 to 49 in good health and CMV-seropositive.

A single count supports this clone. The chain is built from TRBV19 and TRBJ2-4; TRBD2 agrees at 12 bases. The CDR3 runs 19 residues. Germline-derived CDR1 and CDR2 are LNHDA and SQIVND (reference sequence). V gave up 7 bases and J gave up 1 base; unmatched junction bases: 14. The CDR3: CASKRGASGGARAKNIQYF. CDR3 in DNA: TGTGCCAGTAAAAGGGGAGCTAGCGGGGGGGCCAGGGCCAAAAACATTCAGTACTTC.

This chain connects TRBV18 to TRBJ2-3, with 7 positions matching TRBD1. CDR1 is KGHSH, CDR2 LQKENI, per germline. This CDR3 region has 13 residues. V was clipped by 4 bases and J by 4 bases; unmatched bases: 2. The CDR3 region is CASSRDSADTQYF. The CDR3 DNA follows: TGTGCCAGCTCACGGGACAGTGCAGATACGCAGTATTTT.

CDR3 sequence reads: CASSPGLGGSTEAFF. The DNA for the CDR3 is TGTGCCAGCAGTCCAGGGTTAGGAGGGAGCACTGAAGCTTTCTTT. J is TRBJ1-1 and V is TRBV27, with a weak D call TRBD1 (5 bases). Trimming shortened V by 5 bases and J by 4 bases, and 17 bases separated the two germline ends. CDR1 is MNHEY and CDR2 is SMNVEV in the germline V gene (reference sequence). CDR3 length: 15 residues.

V is TRBV27 and J is TRBJ1-6, with D hard to call. CDR1 and CDR2 (germline): MNHEY, SMNVEV (reference sequence). Trimming cost V 6 bases and J 6 bases, with 12 bases left between them. There are 14 residues in the CDR3. CDR3 protein: CASRTLATNSPLHF. As DNA, the CDR3 is TGTGCCAGCAGGACACTGGCCACTAATTCACCCCTCCACTTT.

The chain carries TRBV9 and TRBJ1-5, with TRBD1 as a possible D gene (6 bases). With 1 base removed from V and 1 base from J, the gap between germline ends came to 15 bases. The CDR3 contains 17 residues. Germline values: CDR1 SGDLS, CDR2 YYNGEE. In DNA form, the CDR3 reads TGTGCCAGCAGCGTATTGCGGGGGCGATCAAGCAATCAGCCCCAGCATTTT. It yields the protein CASSVLRGRSSNQPQHF.

The chain combines TRBV28 with TRBJ2-1, with 9 nucleotides matching TRBD2. The germline gives CDR1 MDHEN, CDR2 SYDVKM. V lost 8 bases and J lost 6; bases outside the gene matches: 14. The CDR3 is 16 residues long. This CDR3 is CASGRLAEVRVNEQFF. The CDR3 DNA reads as TGTGCCAGCGGAAGACTAGCGGAGGTTAGGGTCAATGAGCAGTTCTTC. Using reference TRBV28 and TRBJ2-1 for the parts outside the CDR3, the full variable domain is DVKVTQSSRYLVKRTGEKVFLECVQDMDHENMFWYRQDPGLGLRLIYFSYDVKMKEKGDIPEGYSVSREKKERFSLILESASTNQTSMYLCASGRLAEVRVNEQFFGPGTRLTVL.

The chain combines TRBV6-5 with TRBJ1-2, with unresolved D. Germline V gene data show CDR1 as MNHEY and CDR2 as SVGAGI. V was shortened by 2 bases and J by 5 bases, with 9 bases between the two germline ends. The CDR3 has 13 amino acids. This CDR3 is CASSYGTEYGYTF. CDR3 bases: TGTGCCAGCAGTTACGGCACAGAGTATGGCTACACCTTC.

V and J are TRBV19 and TRBJ1-5, with D possibly TRBD1 on 5 matching bases. V was trimmed by 7 bases and J by 0 bases, leaving 13 bases between them. Germline V gene sequence: CDR1 LNHDA, CDR2 SQIVND (reference sequence). There are 15 residues in the CDR3. The CDR3 sequence: CASTQWGGSNQPQHF. CDR3 sequence (DNA): TGTGCCAGTACCCAATGGGGGGGTAGCAATCAGCCCCAGCATTTT.

This clone was seen a few times. The chain is built from TRBV19 and TRBJ2-2; 12 nucleotides line up with TRBD2. The germline CDR1 and CDR2 sequences are LNHDA and SQIVND (reference sequence). Trimming cost V 6 bases and J 6 bases; bases outside gene matches: 5. This CDR3 contains 15 residues. CDR3 nucleotide sequence: TGTGCCAGTAGCCCGGGACTAGCGGGCGCCGGGGAGCTGTTTTTT. Amino acid sequence: CASSPGLAGAGELFF.

The rearrangement joins TRBV6-5 to TRBJ2-7; D possibly corresponds to TRBD2 (7 bases). The length of the CDR3 is 12 residues. Germline assignment: CDR1 MNHEY and CDR2 SVGAGI. The ends were cut back, 10 bases at V and 5 bases at J, with 15 bases in the middle. CDR3 amino acids: CATGEGVHEQYF. The CDR3 DNA reads as TGTGCCACCGGGGAGGGGGTCCACGAGCAGTACTTC.

V and J are TRBV5-8 and TRBJ2-1, with D uncertain. The germline V and J ends were trimmed by 3 bases and 5 bases, with 21 bases remaining between them. The CDR3 sequence is 17 residues long. CDR1 is SGHTS and CDR2 is YDEGEE in the germline V gene. Written as DNA, the CDR3 is TGTGCCAGCAGCTCACTAAAGGTATTGAGGCCGAACAATGAGCAGTTCTTC. Translation gives CASSSLKVLRPNNEQFF.

This chain connects TRBV29-1 to TRBJ2-1, with unresolved D. Trimming stripped 0 bases from V and 12 bases from J, with 15 bases between. The CDR3 covers 13 residues. Germline V gives CDR1 SQVTM, CDR2 ANQGSEA. CDR3 sequence reads: CSVEESRSSLQFF. CDR3 sequence (DNA): TGCAGCGTTGAAGAGTCCAGGTCGAGTCTGCAGTTCTTC.

This clone was seen a few times. The chain is built from TRBV5-1 and TRBJ2-7, with D tentatively TRBD1 (6 bases). Trimming stripped 0 bases from V and 5 bases from J, with 12 bases between. CDR1 and CDR2 from the germline V gene are SGHRS and YFSETQ. The CDR3 has 14 residues. CDR3 protein: CASSLVGGTNEQYF. CDR3 nucleotides: TGCGCCAGCAGCTTGGTAGGGGGTACCAACGAGCAGTACTTC.

The chain combines TRBV9 with TRBJ2-7, with D perhaps matching TRBD2 (6 bases). The CDR3 totals 15 residues. V was cut by 1 base and J by 5 bases, with 16 bases left in between. Per germline, CDR1 SGDLS and CDR2 YYNGEE. The CDR3 region has the DNA TGTGCCAGCAGCGTATCGGTCGGGAGTAACAACGAGCAGTACTTC. Translating it yields CASSVSVGSNNEQYF.

This rearrangement joins TRBV6-1 to TRBJ2-7, with 10 bases that match TRBD1. The germline V gene has CDR1 MNHNS and CDR2 SASEGT. Trimming took 7 bases from V and 1 from J; bases not matched to a gene: 7. This CDR3 is built from 15 residues. CDR3 amino acids: CASTSGTGVSYEQYF. The CDR3 DNA reads TGTGCCAGCACCTCCGGGACAGGGGTATCCTACGAGCAGTACTTC.

Only a few counts were recorded for this clone. The same CDR3 can be traced to other DNA sequences in this sample. The J gene is TRBJ1-3, the V gene TRBV19; no firm D call. The ends were cut back, 6 bases at V and 2 bases at J, with 11 bases in the middle. Germline CDR1 LNHDA, CDR2 SQIVND (reference sequence). The CDR3 is 14 residues long. Here the CDR3 reads CASSVGVAGNTIYF. CDR3 bases: TGTGCCAGTAGCGTGGGAGTTGCTGGAAACACCATATATTTT.

A single count supports this clone. The genes are TRBV19 and TRBJ2-1, with 12 nucleotides matching TRBD2. Germline V gives CDR1 LNHDA, CDR2 SQIVND (reference sequence). Trimming took 3 bases from V and 7 from J; bases not matched to a gene: 10. The CDR3 totals 17 residues. In DNA, the CDR3 is TGTGCCAGTAGTATGCTAGCGGGAGGGCCTGTAGTAAATGAGCAGTTCTTC. This sequence encodes CASSMLAGGPVVNEQFF.

This clone was recorded once. The chain links TRBV10-3 to TRBJ2-1; 9 nucleotides align to TRBD2. The CDR3 length is 13 residues. Trimming cost V 5 bases and J 8 bases; bases outside gene matches: 4. The germline V gene encodes CDR1 ENHRY and CDR2 SYGVKD. The CDR3 here is CAISPSGTYEQFF. In DNA, the CDR3 is TGTGCCATCAGTCCTAGCGGGACCTATGAGCAGTTCTTC.

Written as DNA, the CDR3 is TGTGCCAGCTCACAAGGACTAGCGGGGACGTTGACCCAGTACTTC. Translated, it gives CASSQGLAGTLTQYF. V and J are TRBV18 and TRBJ2-5; TRBD2 aligns across 12 bases. The CDR3 runs 15 residues. Trimming cost V 4 bases and J 7 bases; bases outside gene matches: 7. Germline values: CDR1 KGHSH, CDR2 LQKENI.